The 32 T cell receptor beta chains given below trace back to one sample, sequenced in a study of graft-versus-host responses after intestinal transplantation. Their recognized antigens are unknown. Produced via immunoSEQ multiplex PCR; TCRdb's table is partial and in-frame only. The table lists fewer than 130,000 clones, about 94% of them singletons. The sequencing used unstimulated CD8+ T cells sorted from spleen or lymph node cells, collected before intestinal transplant. The receptors were gathered from a human donor who received an intestinal transplant.

The V and J genes are TRBV28 and TRBJ1-4; the match to TRBD1 covers 8 bases. This CDR3 region has 14 residues. Per the germline V gene, CDR1 is MDHEN and CDR2 is SYDVKM. V gave up 3 bases and J gave up 12 bases; unmatched junction bases: 9. CDR3 sequence: CASSFARGRGELFF. The DNA for the CDR3 is TGTGCCAGCAGTTTTGCCAGGGGGCGCGGAGAACTGTTTTTT.

DNA of the CDR3: TGTGCCAGCTCAACCCTGGACAGGGGAAGTTACGAGCAGTACTTC. Translation: CASSTLDRGSYEQYF. V usage is TRBV18 and J usage is TRBJ2-7; 9 bases are a match to TRBD1. With 5 bases clipped from V and 4 bases from J, the junction kept 9 bases outside the gene matches. Per germline, CDR1 KGHSH and CDR2 LQKENI. This CDR3 region has 15 residues.

The chain has TRBV10-3 and TRBJ1-1; D not certain. The CDR3 sequence is 13 residues long. CDR1 is ENHRY and CDR2 is SYGVKD in the germline V gene. V lost 0 bases to trimming and J lost 5 bases, with 7 bases between them. The CDR3 coding sequence is TGTGCCATCAGTGAGTCTAAGTCGACTGAAGCTTTCTTT. As protein: CAISESKSTEAFF.

This rearrangement joins TRBV7-2 to TRBJ1-4; TRBD1 aligns across 9 bases. This CDR3 is built from 19 residues. From germline, CDR1 is SGHTA and CDR2 FQGNSA. Unmatched junction bases numbered 19, after V lost 5 bases and J lost 6 bases. The CDR3: CASSIGWSDDRGDYEKLFF. For the CDR3, the DNA is TGTGCCAGCAGCATTGGCTGGTCCGACGACAGGGGGGATTATGAAAAACTGTTTTTT.

This rearrangement joins TRBV5-1 to TRBJ1-1, with a weak D call TRBD1 (5 bases). CDR1 and CDR2 (germline): SGHRS, YFSETQ. V was clipped by 4 bases and J by 3 bases, with 10 bases between them. This CDR3 is built from 13 residues. The CDR3 here is CASSGWGDTEAFF. As DNA, the CDR3 is TGCGCCAGCAGCGGGTGGGGGGACACTGAAGCTTTCTTT. The full variable domain, rest sourced from reference TRBV5-1 and TRBJ1-1, is KAGVTQTPRYLIKTRGQQVTLSCSPISGHRSVSWYQQTPGQGLQFLFEYFSETQRNKGNFPGRFSGRQFSNSRSEMNVSTLELGDSALYLCASSGWGDTEAFFGQGTRLTVV.

The table lists this clone with a count of one. The rearrangement links TRBV27 to TRBJ2-3; 10 bases are shared with TRBD2. J gave up 1 base and V 3 bases, and 4 bases lay outside the gene matches. This CDR3 comprises 16 residues. Germline values: CDR1 MNHEY, CDR2 SMNVEV (reference sequence). CDR3 DNA sequence: TGTGCCAGCAGTTTCCTTACTAGCGGGGGCACAGATACGCAGTATTTT. The encoded protein is CASSFLTSGGTDTQYF.

The genes are TRBV4-2 and TRBJ2-1; TRBD2 might be the D (5 bases). Germline CDR1 LGHNA, CDR2 YNFKEQ. The ends were cut back, 2 bases at V and 4 bases at J, with 12 bases in the middle. The CDR3 is 15 residues long. The CDR3 bases are TGTGCCAGCAGCCAACACACTAGTCTTTACAATGAGCAGTTCTTC. It translates to CASSQHTSLYNEQFF.

The chain is built from TRBV6-5 and TRBJ2-5; D is uncertain. This CDR3 is 14 amino acids long. From germline, CDR1 is MNHEY and CDR2 SVGAGI. V shed 0 bases and J shed 1 base, with 6 bases lying between them. The DNA for the CDR3 is TGTGCCAGCAGTTACTCGAACAGCCAAGAGACCCAGTACTTC. It is translated as CASSYSNSQETQYF.

This clone was counted once. The CDR3 DNA is TGCGCCAGCAGCTTGGAACTAGCGACTAGACAAGAGACCCAGTACTTC. It translates to CASSLELATRQETQYF. V gene TRBV5-1 combines with J gene TRBJ2-5, with 7 bases aligning to TRBD2. Germline values: CDR1 SGHRS, CDR2 YFSETQ. V was pared by 0 bases and J by 2 bases, with 7 bases of the junction left unmatched. The CDR3 spans 16 residues. Complete variable domain (other parts from reference TRBV5-1 and TRBJ2-5): KAGVTQTPRYLIKTRGQQVTLSCSPISGHRSVSWYQQTPGQGLQFLFEYFSETQRNKGNFPGRFSGRQFSNSRSEMNVSTLELGDSALYLCASSLELATRQETQYFGPGTRLLVL.

As to this clone: In the same sample, other DNA sequences code for this CDR3. V and J are TRBV27 and TRBJ2-2; D ambiguous. Germline lookup yields CDR1 MNHEY and CDR2 SMNVEV (reference sequence). V was pared by 3 bases and J by 1 base, with 0 bases between. The CDR3 covers 12 residues. The CDR3 region has the DNA TGTGCCAGCAGTTTGAACACCGGGGAGCTGTTTTTT. The encoded protein is CASSLNTGELFF.

The chain couples TRBV2 to TRBJ2-7; no reliable D call. CDR1 SNHLY and CDR2 FYNNEI come from the germline V gene. CDR3 size: 13 residues. V dropped 8 bases and J dropped 2 bases, with 13 bases sitting between them. CDR3 nucleotide sequence: TGTGCCAGCGAGCTCAGGACCGCCTACGAGCAGTACTTC. Encoded protein: CASELRTAYEQYF.

V usage is TRBV10-3 and J usage is TRBJ1-1, with TRBD1 matching 7 bases. Trimming cost V 3 bases and J 5 bases; bases outside gene matches: 15. CDR1 is ENHRY, CDR2 SYGVKD, per germline. CDR3 length: 17 amino acids. The CDR3 DNA reads TGTGCCATCAGTGATCATCGCACAACAGGGGTAGGGACTGAAGCTTTCTTT. Its protein product is CAISDHRTTGVGTEAFF.

The rearrangement joins TRBV6-6 to TRBJ1-1; 10 nucleotides line up with TRBD1. V was pared by 6 bases and J by 5 bases, with 9 bases of the junction left unmatched. Germline assignment: CDR1 MNHNY and CDR2 SVGAGI (reference sequence). This CDR3 is 15 amino acids long. CDR3 region: CASRPIGQGGTEAFF. CDR3 bases: TGTGCCAGCAGGCCCATCGGACAGGGGGGGACTGAAGCTTTCTTT.

The chain links TRBV7-9 to TRBJ1-1, with a tentative D call TRBD1 (5 bases). The germline V gene encodes CDR1 SEHNR and CDR2 FQNEAQ (reference sequence). Trimming shortened V by 7 bases and J by 1 base, and 13 bases separated the two germline ends. This CDR3 is built from 14 residues. The CDR3 sequence: CASTQSGQNTEAFF. CDR3 DNA sequence: TGTGCCAGCACCCAATCCGGACAGAACACTGAAGCTTTCTTT.

The gene calls are TRBV10-2 and TRBJ1-1, with D unclear. This CDR3 has 13 residues. The V gene's germline CDR1 is WSHSY and CDR2 SAAADI. The germline V and J ends were trimmed by 5 bases and 4 bases, with 11 bases remaining between them. The CDR3 loop is CASSFGMGTEAFF. DNA of the CDR3: TGCGCCAGCAGTTTCGGCATGGGCACTGAAGCTTTCTTT.

Here the CDR3 reads CASSSSKSSYNEQFF. The DNA of the CDR3 is TGTGCCAGCAGCTCTAGCAAGAGCTCCTACAATGAGCAGTTCTTC. V is TRBV7-6 and J is TRBJ2-1; D possibly corresponds to TRBD2 (5 bases). Germline CDR1 SGHVS, CDR2 FNYEAQ. The CDR3 loop spans 15 amino acids. With 4 bases removed from V and 0 bases from J, the gap between germline ends came to 10 bases.

CDR3 in amino acids: CASSVVKTGANTGELFF. The CDR3 DNA reads TGTGCCAGCAGCGTAGTAAAGACAGGGGCGAACACCGGGGAGCTGTTTTTT. This rearrangement joins TRBV9 to TRBJ2-2, with 8 bases matching TRBD1. The germline CDR1 and CDR2 sequences are SGDLS and YYNGEE. CDR3 length equals 17 residues. V lost 0 bases to trimming and J lost 0 bases; unmatched junction nucleotides: 4.

This chain links TRBV5-6 with TRBJ2-1; D is perhaps TRBD1 or TRBD2 (5 bases each). CDR1 and CDR2 from the germline V gene are SGHDT and YYEEEE. Trimming shortened V by 3 bases and J by 3 bases, and 13 bases separated the two germline ends. The CDR3 contains 15 residues. CDR3 sequence: CASSSGTRFYNEQFF. Here the CDR3 DNA reads TGTGCCAGCAGCTCCGGGACGAGATTCTACAATGAGCAGTTCTTC.

This sequence joins TRBV28 and TRBJ1-4; 7 nucleotides line up with TRBD1. The germline CDR1 and CDR2 sequences are MDHEN and SYDVKM. J lost 4 bases, V lost 6 bases, and 8 bases had no gene match. The CDR3 is made up of 15 amino acids. The CDR3 DNA reads TGTGCCAGCAGCGCAATCAGGGGGATTAATGAAAAACTGTTTTTT. This encodes CASSAIRGINEKLFF. The full variable domain, with the rest looked up from reference TRBV28 and TRBJ1-4, is DVKVTQSSRYLVKRTGEKVFLECVQDMDHENMFWYRQDPGLGLRLIYFSYDVKMKEKGDIPEGYSVSREKKERFSLILESASTNQTSMYLCASSAIRGINEKLFFGSGTQLSVL.

The chain has TRBV10-3 and TRBJ1-5; possible D gene TRBD1, 5 bases. V was shortened by 0 bases and J by 2 bases, with 11 bases between the two germline ends. Germline V gene sequence: CDR1 ENHRY, CDR2 SYGVKD. The CDR3 runs 16 residues. CDR3 amino acids: CAISESRQGGNQPQHF. The CDR3 region has the DNA TGTGCCATCAGTGAGTCGAGGCAGGGTGGCAATCAGCCCCAGCATTTT.

The chain links TRBV6-6 to TRBJ1-4; possible D gene TRBD1, 6 bases. V dropped 8 bases and J dropped 6 bases, with 13 bases sitting between them. Germline V gene data show CDR1 as MNHNY and CDR2 as SVGAGI (reference sequence). The CDR3 totals 13 residues. The CDR3 DNA follows: TGTGCCAGCGGCTACAGGGTATATGAAAAACTGTTTTTT. Its protein is CASGYRVYEKLFF.

On this clone: The same CDR3 can be traced to other DNA sequences in this sample. This sequence joins TRBV9 and TRBJ2-3; 8 bases map to TRBD2. Germline CDR1 SGDLS, CDR2 YYNGEE. The CDR3 totals 15 residues. J gave up 4 bases and V 0 bases, and 4 bases lay outside the gene matches. CDR3 residues: CASSVVAGGPDTQYF. The CDR3 coding sequence is TGTGCCAGCAGCGTAGTGGCGGGAGGCCCAGATACGCAGTATTTT.

V usage is TRBV28 and J usage is TRBJ1-2; TRBD1 matches at 7 bases. CDR3 size: 13 residues. The trim removed 6 bases at V and 2 bases at J, leaving 3 bases unmatched. Germline V CDR1 and CDR2: MDHEN, SYDVKM. The CDR3 loop reads CASRPTGNYGYTF. The CDR3 bases are TGTGCCAGCAGACCGACAGGGAACTATGGCTACACCTTC.

The V and J genes are TRBV7-8 and TRBJ1-5, with TRBD1 identical over 8 bases. This CDR3 contains 16 residues. Germline values: CDR1 SGHVS, CDR2 FQNEAQ. The V and J ends lost 5 bases and 0 bases, in that order; junction bases with no gene match: 6. The CDR3 coding sequence is TGTGCCAGCAGCCCCGGACAGGGAAATAGCAATCAGCCCCAGCATTTT. This translates into CASSPGQGNSNQPQHF.

The gene calls are TRBV2 and TRBJ2-3, with D tentatively TRBD2 (5 bases). The CDR3 runs 15 residues. In germline, CDR1 is SNHLY, CDR2 FYNNEI. V was cut by 7 bases and J by 0 bases, with 14 bases left in between. As DNA, the CDR3 is TGTGCCAGCACCCAATGGAGCGGTAGCACAGATACGCAGTATTTT. Protein product: CASTQWSGSTDTQYF.

The chain is built from TRBV7-9 and TRBJ1-1; D gene unclear. CDR3 size: 14 residues. V was clipped by 0 bases and J by 4 bases, with 9 bases between them. Germline V gene lookup returns CDR1 SEHNR and CDR2 FQNEAQ (reference sequence). For the CDR3, the DNA is TGTGCCAGCAGCTTAGCGCGGGGAATCACTGAAGCTTTCTTT. As protein: CASSLARGITEAFF.

This clone was seen just once. The rearrangement joins TRBV9 to TRBJ1-2, with TRBD1 as a possible D gene (6 bases). Germline V gene lookup returns CDR1 SGDLS and CDR2 YYNGEE. V was shortened by 3 bases and J by 4 bases, with 19 bases between the two germline ends. This CDR3 region has 16 residues. CDR3 amino acids: CASSGGGQGPLYGYTF. The CDR3, as DNA: TGTGCCAGCAGCGGTGGGGGGCAGGGTCCCCTCTATGGCTACACCTTC.

The chain combines TRBV5-4 with TRBJ1-2; a possible D gene is TRBD1 (5 bases). Germline V gives CDR1 SGHNT, CDR2 YYREEE (reference sequence). The length of the CDR3 is 14 residues. The V and J ends lost 5 bases and 6 bases respectively, with 17 bases between them. Here the CDR3 reads CASSRETQGHGYTF. CDR3 DNA sequence: TGTGCCAGCAGTCGAGAAACCCAGGGACATGGCTACACCTTC.

This chain uses TRBV5-6 with TRBJ2-7, with D possibly matching TRBD2 (5 bases). V was pared by 4 bases and J by 0 bases, with 5 bases between. Germline-derived CDR1 and CDR2 are SGHDT and YYEEEE. This CDR3 region has 12 residues. CDR3 protein: CASSGSSYEQYF. The CDR3 nucleotides read TGTGCCAGCAGCGGGAGCTCCTACGAGCAGTACTTC.

This rearrangement joins TRBV18 to TRBJ2-1; TRBD2 agrees at 8 bases. The length of the CDR3 is 15 residues. Germline trimming cut 6 bases from V and 0 bases from J; bases unmatched to any gene: 4. Germline V gene sequence: CDR1 KGHSH, CDR2 LQKENI. The CDR3 is CASSWSGSSYNEQFF. The CDR3 nucleotides read TGTGCCAGCTCCTGGAGCGGGAGCTCCTACAATGAGCAGTTCTTC.

Written as DNA, the CDR3 is TGCGCCAGCAGCCAGTGGACAGACTCTAATGAAAAACTGTTTTTT. Translating gives CASSQWTDSNEKLFF. The rearrangement links TRBV4-1 to TRBJ1-4; D may be TRBD1 (6 bases). Germline V gene lookup returns CDR1 MGHRA and CDR2 YSYEKL. This CDR3 is built from 15 residues. V lost 3 bases to trimming and J lost 3 bases, with 11 bases between them.

This clone has more than one count but fewer than ten. V is TRBV7-9 and J is TRBJ2-2; D unclear. Germline assignment: CDR1 SEHNR and CDR2 FQNEAQ (reference sequence). Trimming cost V 5 bases and J 2 bases, with 12 bases left between them. CDR3 length equals 15 residues. The CDR3 here is CASSPSHSNTGELFF. Written as DNA, the CDR3 is TGTGCCAGCAGCCCTTCCCACTCCAACACCGGGGAGCTGTTTTTT.